This T cell receptor beta chain comes out of a study of technical replicates of blood from several donors. CDR1 SEHNR and CDR2 FQNEAQ come from the germline V gene (reference sequence). The V segment lost 3 bases and the J segment 5 bases; nucleotides outside the gene matches: 6. CDR3 length: 15 residues. Repertoires were generated with immunoSEQ multiplex PCR, while TCRdb's copy carries only in-frame clones and drops some. The data contain about 100,000 clones, 94% of them singletons. This TCR derives from a human donor in good health. The sequencing sample was made of T cells isolated from PBMCs. V gene TRBV7-9 combines with J gene TRBJ2-1; 8 bases are shared with TRBD2. CDR3 sequence reads: CASSFPSGHNNEQFF. DNA of the CDR3: TGTGCCAGCAGCTTTCCTAGCGGGCACAACAATGAGCAGTTCTTC.